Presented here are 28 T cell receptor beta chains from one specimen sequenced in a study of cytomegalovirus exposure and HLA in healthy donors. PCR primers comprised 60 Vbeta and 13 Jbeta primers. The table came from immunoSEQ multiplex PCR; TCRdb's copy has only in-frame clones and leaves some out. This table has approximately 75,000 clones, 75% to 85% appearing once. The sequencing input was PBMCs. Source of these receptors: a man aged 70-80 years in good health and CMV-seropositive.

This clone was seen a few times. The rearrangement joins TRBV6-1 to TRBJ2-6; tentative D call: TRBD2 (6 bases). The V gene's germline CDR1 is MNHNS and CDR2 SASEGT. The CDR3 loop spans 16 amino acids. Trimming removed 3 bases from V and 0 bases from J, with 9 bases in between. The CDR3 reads CASSDLASSGANVLTF. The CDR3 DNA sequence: TGTGCCAGCAGTGACCTAGCGAGCTCTGGGGCCAACGTCCTGACTTTC.

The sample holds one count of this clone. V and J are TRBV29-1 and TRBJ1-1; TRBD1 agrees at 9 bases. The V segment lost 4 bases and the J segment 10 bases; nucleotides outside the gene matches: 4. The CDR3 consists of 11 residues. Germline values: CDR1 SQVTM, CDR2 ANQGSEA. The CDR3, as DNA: TGCAGCGTTGGGACAGGGGCCCCAGCTTTCTTT. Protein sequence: CSVGTGAPAFF.

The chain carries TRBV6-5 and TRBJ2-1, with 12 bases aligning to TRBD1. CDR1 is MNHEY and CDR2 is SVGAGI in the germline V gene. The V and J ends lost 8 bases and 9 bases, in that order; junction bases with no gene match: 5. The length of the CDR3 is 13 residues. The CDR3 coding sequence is TGTGCCAGCGGGGACAGGGGGCGCGGTGAGCAGTTCTTC. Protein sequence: CASGDRGRGEQFF.

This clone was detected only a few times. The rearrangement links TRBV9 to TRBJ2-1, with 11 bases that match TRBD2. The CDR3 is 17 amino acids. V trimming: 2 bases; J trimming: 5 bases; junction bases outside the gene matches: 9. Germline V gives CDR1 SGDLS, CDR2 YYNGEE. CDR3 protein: CASSVGTGTSGNNEQFF. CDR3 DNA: TGTGCCAGCAGCGTGGGGACCGGGACTAGCGGAAACAATGAGCAGTTCTTC.

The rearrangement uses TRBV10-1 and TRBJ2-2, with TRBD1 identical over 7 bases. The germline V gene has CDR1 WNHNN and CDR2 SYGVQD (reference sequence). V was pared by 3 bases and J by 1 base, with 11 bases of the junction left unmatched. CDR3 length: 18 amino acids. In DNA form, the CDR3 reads TGCGCCAGCAGTGAACAAATACCGTGGACAGGGAACACCGGGGAGCTGTTTTTT. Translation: CASSEQIPWTGNTGELFF.

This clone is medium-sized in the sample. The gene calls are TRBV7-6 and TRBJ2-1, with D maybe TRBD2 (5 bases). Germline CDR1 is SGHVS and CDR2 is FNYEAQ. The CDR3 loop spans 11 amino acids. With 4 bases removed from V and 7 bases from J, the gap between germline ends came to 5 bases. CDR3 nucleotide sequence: TGTGCCAGCAGCTCGGGGAATGAGCAGTTCTTC. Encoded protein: CASSSGNEQFF.

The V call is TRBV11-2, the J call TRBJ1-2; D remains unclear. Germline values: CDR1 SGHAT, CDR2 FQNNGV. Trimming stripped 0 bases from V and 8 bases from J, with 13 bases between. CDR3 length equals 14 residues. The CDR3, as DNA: TGTGCCAGCAGCTTAGATCCCGACTTCGTGGGCTACACCTTC. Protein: CASSLDPDFVGYTF.

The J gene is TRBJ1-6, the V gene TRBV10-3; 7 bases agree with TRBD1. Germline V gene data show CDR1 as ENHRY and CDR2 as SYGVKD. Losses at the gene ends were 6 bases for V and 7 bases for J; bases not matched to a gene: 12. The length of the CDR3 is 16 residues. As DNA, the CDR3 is TGTGCCATCAGGACCGAACTAGCAGGGGGGAATTCACCCCTCCACTTT. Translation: CAIRTELAGGNSPLHF.

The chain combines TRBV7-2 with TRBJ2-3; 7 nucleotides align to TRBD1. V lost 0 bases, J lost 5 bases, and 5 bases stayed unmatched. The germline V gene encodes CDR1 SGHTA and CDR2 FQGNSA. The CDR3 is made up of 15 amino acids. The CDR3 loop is CASSLAGQFVDTQYF. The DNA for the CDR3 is TGTGCCAGCAGCTTAGCGGGACAGTTCGTAGATACGCAGTATTTT.

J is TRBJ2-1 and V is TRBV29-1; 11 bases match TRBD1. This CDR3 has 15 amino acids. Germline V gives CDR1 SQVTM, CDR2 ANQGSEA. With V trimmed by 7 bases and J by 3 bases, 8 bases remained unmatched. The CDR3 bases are TGCAGCGCCCGTCCCGGGACAGGGGGCTACAATGAGCAGTTCTTC. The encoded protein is CSARPGTGGYNEQFF.

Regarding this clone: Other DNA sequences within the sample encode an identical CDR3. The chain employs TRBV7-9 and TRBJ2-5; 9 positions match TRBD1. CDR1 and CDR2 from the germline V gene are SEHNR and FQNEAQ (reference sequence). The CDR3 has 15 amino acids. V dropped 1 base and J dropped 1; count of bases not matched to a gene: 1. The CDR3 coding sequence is TGTGCCAGCAGCTTAGGGGGACAGGGCCAAGAGACCCAGTACTTC. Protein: CASSLGGQGQETQYF.

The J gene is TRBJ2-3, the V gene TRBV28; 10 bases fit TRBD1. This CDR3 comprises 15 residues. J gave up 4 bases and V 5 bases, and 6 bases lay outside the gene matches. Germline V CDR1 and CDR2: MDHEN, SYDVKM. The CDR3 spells CASSQDRGRADTQYF. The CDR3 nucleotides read TGTGCCAGCAGTCAAGACAGGGGGCGCGCAGATACGCAGTATTTT. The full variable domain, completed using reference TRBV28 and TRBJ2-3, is DVKVTQSSRYLVKRTGEKVFLECVQDMDHENMFWYRQDPGLGLRLIYFSYDVKMKEKGDIPEGYSVSREKKERFSLILESASTNQTSMYLCASSQDRGRADTQYFGPGTRLTVL.

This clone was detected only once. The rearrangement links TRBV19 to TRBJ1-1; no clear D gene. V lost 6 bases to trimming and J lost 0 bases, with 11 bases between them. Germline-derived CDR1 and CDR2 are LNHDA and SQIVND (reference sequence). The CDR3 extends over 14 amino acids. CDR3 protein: CASRSRGLNTEAFF. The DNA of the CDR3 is TGTGCCAGTAGATCCCGCGGTTTGAACACTGAAGCTTTCTTT.

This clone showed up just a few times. As DNA, the CDR3 is TGTGCCAGCAGCGGGCCGACAGGACAGCCCCAGCATTTT. This encodes CASSGPTGQPQHF. The chain is built from TRBV5-5 and TRBJ1-5; D might be TRBD1 (6 bases). Trimming left V 4 bases short and J 7 bases short, with 12 bases between. The CDR3 extends over 13 amino acids. The germline V gene encodes CDR1 SGHKS and CDR2 YYEKEE (reference sequence).

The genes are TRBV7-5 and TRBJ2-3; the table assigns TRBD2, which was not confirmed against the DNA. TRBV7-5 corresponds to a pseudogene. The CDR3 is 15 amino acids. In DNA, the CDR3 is TGTGTCAGAAGCCAAAATCGGTTTAGCACAGATACGCAGTATTTT. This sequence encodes CVRSQNRFSTDTQYF.

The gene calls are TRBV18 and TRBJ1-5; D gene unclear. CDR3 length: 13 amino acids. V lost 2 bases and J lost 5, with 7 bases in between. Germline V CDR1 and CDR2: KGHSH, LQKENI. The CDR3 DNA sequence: TGTGCCAGCTCACCAACGGCGGATCAGCCCCAGCATTTT. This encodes CASSPTADQPQHF.

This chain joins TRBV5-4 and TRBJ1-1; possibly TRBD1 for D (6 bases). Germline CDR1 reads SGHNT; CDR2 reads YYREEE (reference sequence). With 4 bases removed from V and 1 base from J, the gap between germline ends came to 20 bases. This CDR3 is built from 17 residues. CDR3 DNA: TGTGCCAGCAGCCTACGGACGCGGACAGCCGCGAACACTGAAGCTTTCTTT. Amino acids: CASSLRTRTAANTEAFF.

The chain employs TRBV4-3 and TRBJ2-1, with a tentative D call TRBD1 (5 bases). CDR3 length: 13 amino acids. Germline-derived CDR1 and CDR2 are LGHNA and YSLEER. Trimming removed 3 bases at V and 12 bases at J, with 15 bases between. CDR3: CASSQSGNGLQFF. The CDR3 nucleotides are TGCGCCAGCAGCCAGTCAGGGAATGGGTTGCAGTTCTTC.

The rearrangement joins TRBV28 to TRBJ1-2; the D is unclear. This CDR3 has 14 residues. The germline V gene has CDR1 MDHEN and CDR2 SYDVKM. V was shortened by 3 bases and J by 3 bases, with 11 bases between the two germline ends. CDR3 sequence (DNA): TGTGCCAGCAGTTTTCAGGCCCGAGACTATGGCTACACCTTC. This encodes CASSFQARDYGYTF.

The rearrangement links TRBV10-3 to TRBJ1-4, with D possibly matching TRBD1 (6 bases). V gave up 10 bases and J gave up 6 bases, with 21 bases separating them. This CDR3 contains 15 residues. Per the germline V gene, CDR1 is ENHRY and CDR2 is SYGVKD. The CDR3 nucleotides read TGTGCCAGCGGGGGGGGCAGCACCCCCTATGAAAAACTGTTTTTT. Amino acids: CASGGGSTPYEKLFF.

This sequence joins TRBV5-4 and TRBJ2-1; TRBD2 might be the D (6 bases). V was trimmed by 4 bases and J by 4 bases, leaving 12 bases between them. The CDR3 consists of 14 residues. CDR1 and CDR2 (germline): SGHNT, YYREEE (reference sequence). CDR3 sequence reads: CASSPASAYNEQFF. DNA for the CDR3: TGTGCCAGCAGCCCGGCTAGCGCTTACAATGAGCAGTTCTTC.

CDR3 sequence: CASSQDLTVSGANVLTF. CDR3 coding DNA: TGCGCCAGCAGCCAAGATCTTACAGTCTCTGGGGCCAACGTCCTGACTTTC. The V and J genes are TRBV4-3 and TRBJ2-6, with D hard to call. CDR1 LGHNA and CDR2 YSLEER come from the germline V gene. V was cut by 0 bases and J by 0 bases, with 9 bases left in between. The CDR3 totals 17 residues.

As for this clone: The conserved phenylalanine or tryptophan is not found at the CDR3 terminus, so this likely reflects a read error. The CDR3 sequence is CASRPWGTGANVLTV. CDR3 coding DNA: TGTGCCAGCAGGCCTTGGGGGACTGGGGCCAACGTCCTGACTGTC. The V and J genes are TRBV28 and TRBJ2-6; D assignment may be TRBD1 or TRBD2 (5 bases each). V was clipped by 6 bases and J by 2 bases, with 11 bases between them. Germline CDR1 is MDHEN and CDR2 is SYDVKM. The CDR3 extends over 15 amino acids.

DNA for the CDR3: TGTGCCATCAGTCCCCGCCTGGACACAAACAATCAGCCCCAGCATTTT. Its protein is CAISPRLDTNNQPQHF. The chain has TRBV10-3 and TRBJ1-5, with a tentative D call TRBD1 (5 bases). CDR1 and CDR2 (germline): ENHRY, SYGVKD. The CDR3 has 16 residues. V lost 5 bases and J 3 bases, leaving 17 bases between the germline ends.

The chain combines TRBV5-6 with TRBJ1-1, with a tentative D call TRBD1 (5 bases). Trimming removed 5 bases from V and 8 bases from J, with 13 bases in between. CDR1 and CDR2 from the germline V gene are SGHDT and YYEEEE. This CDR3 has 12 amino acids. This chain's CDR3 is CASRRIQGEAFF. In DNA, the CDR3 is TGTGCCAGCAGAAGGATCCAGGGAGAAGCTTTCTTT.

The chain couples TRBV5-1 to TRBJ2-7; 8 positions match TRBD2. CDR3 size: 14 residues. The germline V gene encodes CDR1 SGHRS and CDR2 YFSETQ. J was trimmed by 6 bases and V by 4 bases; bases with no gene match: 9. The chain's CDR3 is CASSPLPGGREQYF. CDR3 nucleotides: TGCGCCAGCAGCCCACTCCCGGGAGGGCGCGAGCAGTACTTC.

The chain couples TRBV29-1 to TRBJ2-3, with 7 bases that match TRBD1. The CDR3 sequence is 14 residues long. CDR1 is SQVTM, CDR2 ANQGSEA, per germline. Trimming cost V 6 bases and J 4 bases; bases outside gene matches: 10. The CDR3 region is CSVPGTVRADTQYF. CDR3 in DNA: TGCAGCGTCCCCGGGACAGTTAGGGCAGATACGCAGTATTTT.

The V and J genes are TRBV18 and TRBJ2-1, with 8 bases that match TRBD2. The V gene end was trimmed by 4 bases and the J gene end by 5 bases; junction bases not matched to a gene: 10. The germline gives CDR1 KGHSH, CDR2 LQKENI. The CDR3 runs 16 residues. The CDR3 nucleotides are TGTGCCAGCTCACGAAAGACTAGCGTTTCAGACAATGAGCAGTTCTTC. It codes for CASSRKTSVSDNEQFF.